This T cell receptor (beta chain) was documented in a study of shared clonotypes between healthy human individuals (dated by TCRdb to about 2020). With respect to the entire study: Three men and a couple of women, aged 18 to 49 years, made up the cohort. Leukapheresis yielded between about 0.8 and 8.9 billion PBMCs per donor. To estimate repertoire size and how much clonotype sharing occurs between individuals, the study deeply sequenced the blood TCR repertoires of about 5 healthy adults. For each donor, CD4 naive and CD4 memory were each run on three plates, CD8 naive on two plates, and CD8 memory on one plate. To increase sequencing depth and limit assay-specific biases, different laboratories used diverse techniques to prepare libraries and sequence TCR repertoires. What the research found in general, with its limitations: Sampling was restricted to blood, and TCR repertoires in tissue are likely to differ from TCR repertoires in blood. Compared with non-shared clonotypes, the clonotypes found in all four sorted-subset donors had higher generation probabilities. Estimated clonotype richness was generally larger for naive than for memory subsets. Because the study included a small number of donors, the genetic and exposure-history diversity represented was limited. When a few donors were compared, the shared fraction of clonotypes was about 5.5% for naive CD4, about 4% for naive CD8, more than 2% for memory CD4, and 0.4% for memory CD8. Rarefaction of sorted-subset datasets indicated incomplete sequencing despite the large sequencing depth. Based on pairwise subsampling, the degree of clonotype sharing among donors was expected to be affected by sequencing depth.

In regard to this clone: Its antigen target is currently unknown. Qualities for individual bases were not recorded, and no much larger clone is one base off.

The cysteine opens and the phenylalanine closes a CDR3 of 15 amino acids. Kept here is only the CDR3 DNA, which spans 45 bases and is read in frame from base 1. Sequences WSHSY (CDR1) and SAAADI (CDR2) are obtained from the germline V gene. Trimming takes 2 bases from V and 6 bases from J, and the germline ends sit 13 bases apart. TCR CDR3 regions were amplified from genomic DNA by multiplex PCR using the deep immunoSEQ assay. Extracted genomic DNA from each cell subset was spread evenly across all wells of several immunoSEQ 96-well plates, with each plate serving as a replicate. Each replicate PCR for sorted subsets received about 0.2 ug genomic DNA, equal to roughly 33,000 T cell genomes. Purified libraries were quantified with a Qubit 3.0 fluorometer, sized on a Bioanalyzer 2100, and re-quantified with the KAPA Library Quantification kit. Every immunoSEQ 96-well plate was sequenced on a dedicated single-read 150-cycle Illumina NextSeq 550 flow cell. The original pipeline was this. Because the immunoSEQ output held only junctional sequences and lacked quality scores, the filtering could not match the filtering applied to full-length reads. To assign V/J genes and CDR3, sequences were annotated against IMGT germline references using PyIR, a Python wrapper for IgBLAST v1.9. Reads with weak V/J assignments (E-value above 1e-6), missing CDR3, stop codons, out-of-frame junctions, or ambiguous translated residues were removed. V3J clonotypes were defined as sequences sharing the same inferred V gene, J gene, and CDR3 amino acid sequence. Percentage overlap between repertoires was calculated by dividing the number of shared unique clonotypes by the size of the smaller repertoire. Richness of each repertoire was evaluated using RTK rarefaction, the Chao1 estimator, and Recon v2.1 estimates of unobserved clonotypes. For all TCRbeta clonotypes obtained by the gDNA method from a few donors, generation probabilities were computed with OLGA. The source is immuneACCESS, and TCRdb retained only in-frame sequences with V and J called. Part of the clones is not carried over; for the studies checked, unresolved V genes explain less than half of this, and the remainder is unexplained. The V and J calls and clone size come from that table; D and trimming were worked out from the DNA. For this sample there are 2 million to 2.5 million clones; roughly 91% appear just once. Roughly 1.8% of the sample is taken by the ten largest.

CD8 naive samples were CD45RO-negative cells positively selected for CCR7, giving a CD45RA+CCR7+ population that excluded TemRA cells. The donors were healthy, HIV-negative adults with no recently reported acute infections or vaccinations. All donors were Caucasian adults living in Nashville, Tennessee, USA. Blood was collected by leukapheresis, and PBMCs were isolated by Ficoll-Histopaque density gradient centrifugation and then cryopreserved in liquid nitrogen vapor phase. Analytical flow cytometry was used to check the purity and quantity of every magnetically sorted T cell population. Each sorted fraction had its genomic DNA isolated and then quantified by UV absorbance on a Nanodrop 2000c.

Sequencing was done on a sample of naive CD8+ T cells from PBMCs. This specimen's cell subset or site label, interpreted: CD45RA+CCR7+. Here the chain combines TRBV10-2 and TRBJ2-2; TRBD2 is a weak D gene call, 5 bases matching. This TCR derives from a man younger than 30 in good health. Some clones in this sample may be carry-over from other donors' samples. The bases are TGCGCCAGCAGTGAGAGGCTCGGGAAGGCCGGGGAGCTGTTTTTT. This gives the protein CASSERLGKAGELFF.